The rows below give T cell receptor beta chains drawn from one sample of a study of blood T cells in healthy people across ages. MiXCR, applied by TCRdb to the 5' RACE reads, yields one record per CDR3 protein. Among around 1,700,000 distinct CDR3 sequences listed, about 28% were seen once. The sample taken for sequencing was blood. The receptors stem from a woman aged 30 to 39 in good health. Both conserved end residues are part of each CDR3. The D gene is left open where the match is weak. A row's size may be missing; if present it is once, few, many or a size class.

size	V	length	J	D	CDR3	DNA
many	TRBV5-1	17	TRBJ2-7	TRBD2	CASSLAVSSGGANEQYF	TGCGCCAGCAGCTTGGCCGTGTCATCCGGGGGGGCTAACGAGCAGTACTTC
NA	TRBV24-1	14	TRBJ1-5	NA	CATSDLSVNQPQHF	TGTGCCACCAGTGATTTGAGTGTGAACCAGCCCCAGCATTTT
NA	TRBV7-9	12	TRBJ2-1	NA	CAGSRTGYKQFF	TGTGCCGGCAGCCGGACCGGGTATAAGCAGTTCTTC
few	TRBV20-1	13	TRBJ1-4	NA	CSAISPEGEKLFF	TGCAGTGCAATAAGCCCGGAGGGTGAAAAACTGTTTTTT
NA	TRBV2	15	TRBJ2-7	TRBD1	CASQDRGLQSYEQYF	TGTGCCAGCCAGGACAGGGGGCTTCAATCCTACGAGCAGTACTTC
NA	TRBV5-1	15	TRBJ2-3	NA	CASSLALPYTDTQYF	TGCGCCAGCAGCTTGGCTCTGCCCTACACAGATACGCAGTATTTT
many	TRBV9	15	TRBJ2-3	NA	CASSGTDRPTDTQYF	TGTGCCAGCAGCGGGACAGACCGACCCACAGATACGCAGTATTTT
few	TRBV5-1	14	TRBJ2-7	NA	CAGPPDSVSYEQYF	TGCGCCGGCCCTCCGGACAGCGTATCCTACGAGCAGTACTTC
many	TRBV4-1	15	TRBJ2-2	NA	CASSQDSGGTGELFF	TGCGCCAGCAGCCAAGATAGCGGCGGCACCGGGGAGCTGTTTTTT
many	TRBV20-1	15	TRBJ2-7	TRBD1	CSARFTGQGTYEQYF	TGCAGTGCTAGATTCACGGGACAGGGCACCTACGAGCAGTACTTC
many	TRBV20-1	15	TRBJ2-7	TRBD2	CSASKIAGVKYEQYF	TGCAGTGCTAGTAAGATAGCGGGAGTTAAATACGAGCAGTACTTC
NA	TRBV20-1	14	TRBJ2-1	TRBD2	CSARAGGRHNEQFF	TGCAGTGCTAGAGCTGGCGGGAGGCACAATGAGCAGTTCTTC
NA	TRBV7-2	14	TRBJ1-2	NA	CASSLGPEIYGYTF	TGTGCCAGCAGCTTAGGACCGGAGATCTATGGCTACACCTTC
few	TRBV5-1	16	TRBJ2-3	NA	CASSLEDGARTDTQYF	TGCGCCAGCAGCTTGGAGGACGGAGCCCGCACAGATACGCAGTATTTT
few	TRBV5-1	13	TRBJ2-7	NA	CASSPGFNYEQYF	TGCGCCAGCAGCCCAGGGTTTAACTACGAGCAGTACTTC
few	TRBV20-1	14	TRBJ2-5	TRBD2	CSAWLAGGQGTQYF	TGCAGTGCATGGCTAGCGGGGGGGCAAGGGACCCAGTACTTC
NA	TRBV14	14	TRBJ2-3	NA	CASSQELPTDTQYF	TGTGCCAGCAGCCAAGAACTACCCACAGATACGCAGTATTTT
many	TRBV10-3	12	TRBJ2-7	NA	CAISDMSWEQYF	TGTGCCATCAGTGATATGTCTTGGGAGCAGTACTTC
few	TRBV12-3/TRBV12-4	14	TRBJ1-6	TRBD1	CASSLRTGDSPLHF	TGTGCCAGCAGTTTAAGGACAGGGGACTCACCCCTCCACTTT
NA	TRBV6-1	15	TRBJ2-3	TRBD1	CASSENRGQGPLKYF	TGTGCCAGCAGTGAAAACCGGGGACAGGGTCCTCTGAAGTATTTT
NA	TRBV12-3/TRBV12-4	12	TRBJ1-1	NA	CASQLMNTEAFF	TGTGCCAGTCAGCTAATGAACACTGAAGCTTTCTTT
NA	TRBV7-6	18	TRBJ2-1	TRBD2	CASGPRSVRTSGNNEQFF	TGTGCCAGCGGCCCTAGGAGTGTAAGAACTAGCGGGAACAATGAGCAGTTCTTC
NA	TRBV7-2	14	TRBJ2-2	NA	CASSQQVNTGELFF	TGTGCCAGCAGCCAACAGGTTAACACCGGGGAGCTGTTTTTT
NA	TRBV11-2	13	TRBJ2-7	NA	CASTQRSSYEQDF	TGTGCCAGCACCCAGCGGAGCTCCTACGAGCAGGACTTC
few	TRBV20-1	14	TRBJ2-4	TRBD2	CSAGGGASYNEQYF	TGCAGTGCTGGCGGGGGGGCCTCCTACAATGAGCAGTACTTC
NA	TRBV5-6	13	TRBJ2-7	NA	CASSLVTSHEQYF	TGTGCCAGCAGCCTCGTAACGAGCCACGAGCAGTACTTC
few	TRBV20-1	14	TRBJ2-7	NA	CSARRGADSYEQYF	TGCAGTGCCCGACGGGGGGCCGACTCCTACGAGCAGTACTTC
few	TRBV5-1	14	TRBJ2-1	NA	CASSGAGGNNEQFF	TGCGCCAGCAGCGGGGCAGGGGGGAACAATGAGCAGTTCTTC
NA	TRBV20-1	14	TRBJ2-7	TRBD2	CSAGTSESSYEQYF	TGCAGTGCGGGAACTAGCGAAAGCTCCTACGAGCAGTACTTC
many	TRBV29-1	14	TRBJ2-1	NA	CSVAGIGSYNEQFF	TGCAGCGTTGCCGGGATAGGCTCCTACAATGAGCAGTTCTTC
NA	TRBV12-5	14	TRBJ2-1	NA	CVSGLGASYNEQFF	TGTGTTAGTGGTTTGGGGGCATCCTACAATGAGCAGTTCTTC
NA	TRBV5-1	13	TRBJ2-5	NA	CASRPAGSIGQYF	TGCGCCAGCAGACCTGCCGGGAGTATCGGGCAGTACTTC
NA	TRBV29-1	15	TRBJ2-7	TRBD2	CSVEPGTSVYNEQYF	TGCAGCGTTGAACCCGGGACTAGCGTATACAATGAGCAGTACTTC
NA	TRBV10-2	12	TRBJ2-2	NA	CASTGRTGELFF	TGCGCCAGCACTGGTAGGACCGGGGAGCTGTTTTTT
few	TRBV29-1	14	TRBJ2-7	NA	CSVEEGDGPYEQYF	TGCAGCGTTGAAGAGGGGGATGGACCCTACGAGCAGTACTTC
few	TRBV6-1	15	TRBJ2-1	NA	CASSFGEYSYNEQFF	TGTGCCAGCAGTTTTGGAGAATACTCCTACAATGAGCAGTTCTTC
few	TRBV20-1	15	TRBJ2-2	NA	CSASRGTQSTGELFF	TGCAGTGCCTCAAGGGGGACGCAGAGCACCGGGGAGCTGTTTTTT
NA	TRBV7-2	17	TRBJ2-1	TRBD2	CASSPPLGLAGGNEQFF	TGTGCCAGCAGCCCCCCCTTGGGACTAGCGGGAGGCAATGAGCAGTTCTTC
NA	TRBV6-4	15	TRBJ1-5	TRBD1	CASRATGGDTEPQHF	TGTGCCAGCAGGGCGACAGGGGGTGATACGGAGCCCCAGCATTTT
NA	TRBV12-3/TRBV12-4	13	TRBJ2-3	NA	CASGIGEADTQYF	TGTGCCAGCGGCATAGGGGAAGCAGATACGCAGTATTTT
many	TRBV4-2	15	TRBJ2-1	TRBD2	CASSQEGTSGAGQFF	TGTGCCAGCAGCCAAGAAGGGACTAGCGGGGCTGGGCAGTTCTTC
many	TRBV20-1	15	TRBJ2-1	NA	CSARDQERNYNEQFF	TGCAGTGCTAGAGATCAGGAGCGGAACTACAATGAGCAGTTCTTC
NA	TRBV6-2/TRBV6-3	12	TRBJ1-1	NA	CASSRRATEAFF	TGTGCCAGCAGTCGCAGGGCGACTGAAGCTTTCTTT
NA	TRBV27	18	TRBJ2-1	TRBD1	CASSLTGGKGAVYNEQFF	TGTGCCAGCAGTTTAACTGGGGGAAAGGGGGCGGTGTACAATGAGCAGTTCTTC
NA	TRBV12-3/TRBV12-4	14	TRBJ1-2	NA	CASSHGLTPYGYTF	TGTGCCAGCAGCCATGGACTGACTCCCTATGGCTACACCTTC
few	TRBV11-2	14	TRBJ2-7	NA	CASTRDLPSYEQYF	TGTGCCAGCACTAGGGACTTGCCATCCTACGAGCAGTACTTC
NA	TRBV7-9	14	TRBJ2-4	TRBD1	CAGSSRDRVNEQYF	TGTGCCGGCAGCTCCCGGGACAGGGTAAATGAGCAGTACTTC
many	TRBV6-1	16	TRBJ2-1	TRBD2	CASSESGGAVANEQFF	TGTGCCAGCAGTGAGAGCGGGGGGGCCGTAGCCAATGAGCAGTTCTTC
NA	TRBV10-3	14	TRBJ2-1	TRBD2	CAISPSGSLNEQFF	TGTGCCATCAGTCCTAGCGGGAGTCTCAATGAGCAGTTCTTC
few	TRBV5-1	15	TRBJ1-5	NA	CASSPLGGANQPQHF	TGCGCCAGCAGCCCCCTGGGAGGGGCTAATCAGCCCCAGCATTTT
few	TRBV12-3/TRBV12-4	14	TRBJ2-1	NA	CASSPLARVNEQFF	TGTGCCAGCAGTCCACTAGCCAGGGTCAATGAGCAGTTCTTC
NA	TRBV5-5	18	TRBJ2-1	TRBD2	CASSPRSPAGGTYNEQFF	TGTGCCAGCAGCCCCAGGTCCCCAGCGGGGGGCACCTACAATGAGCAGTTCTTC
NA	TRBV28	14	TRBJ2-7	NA	CASSHGTVRVEQYF	TGTGCCAGCAGTCACGGGACGGTGCGGGTCGAGCAGTACTTC
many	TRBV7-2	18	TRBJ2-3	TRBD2	CASSYLGGLAGVLDTQYF	TGTGCCAGCAGCTATTTAGGGGGACTAGCGGGAGTTTTAGATACGCAGTATTTT
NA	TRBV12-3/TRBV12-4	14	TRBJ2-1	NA	CASSVPSMGDEQFF	TGTGCCAGCAGTGTTCCGTCTATGGGCGATGAGCAGTTCTTC
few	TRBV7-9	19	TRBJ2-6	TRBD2	CASRAGLAGESSGANVLTF	TGTGCCAGCAGAGCGGGACTAGCGGGGGAGAGCTCTGGGGCCAACGTCCTGACTTTC
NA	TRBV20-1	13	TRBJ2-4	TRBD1	CSVQDQGAKGQYF	TGCAGTGTTCAAGACCAGGGGGCCAAGGGGCAGTACTTC
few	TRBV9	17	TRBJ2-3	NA	CASSALGTPGGTDTQYF	TGTGCCAGCAGCGCCCTCGGGACTCCGGGTGGCACAGATACGCAGTATTTT